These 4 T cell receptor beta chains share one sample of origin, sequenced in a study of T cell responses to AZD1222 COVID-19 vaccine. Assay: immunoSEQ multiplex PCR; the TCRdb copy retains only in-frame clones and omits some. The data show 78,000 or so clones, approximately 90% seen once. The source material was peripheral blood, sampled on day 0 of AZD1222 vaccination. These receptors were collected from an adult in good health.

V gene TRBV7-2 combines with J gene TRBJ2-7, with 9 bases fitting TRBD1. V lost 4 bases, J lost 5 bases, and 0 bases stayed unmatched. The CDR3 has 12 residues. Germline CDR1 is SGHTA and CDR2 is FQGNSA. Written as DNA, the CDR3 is TGTGCCAGCAGCTACAGGGGGCACGAGCAGTACTTC. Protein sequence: CASSYRGHEQYF. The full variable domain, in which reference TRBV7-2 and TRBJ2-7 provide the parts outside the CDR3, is GAGVSQSPSNKVTEKGKDVELRCDPISGHTALYWYRQSLGQGLEFLIYFQGNSAPDKSGLPSDRFSAERTGGSVSTLTIQRTQQEDSAVYLCASSYRGHEQYFGPGTRLTVT.

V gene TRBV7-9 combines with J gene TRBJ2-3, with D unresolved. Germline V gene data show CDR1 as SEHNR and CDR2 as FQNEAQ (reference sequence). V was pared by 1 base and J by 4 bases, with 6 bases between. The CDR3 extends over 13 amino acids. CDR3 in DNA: TGTGCCAGCAGCTTAGAGGGTGCAGATACGCAGTATTTT. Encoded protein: CASSLEGADTQYF.

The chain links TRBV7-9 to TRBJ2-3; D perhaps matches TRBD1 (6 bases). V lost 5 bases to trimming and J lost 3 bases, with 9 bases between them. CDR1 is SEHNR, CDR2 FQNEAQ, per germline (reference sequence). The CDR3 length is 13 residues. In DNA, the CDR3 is TGTGCCAGCAGCCCGACAGGAACAGATACGCAGTATTTT. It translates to CASSPTGTDTQYF.

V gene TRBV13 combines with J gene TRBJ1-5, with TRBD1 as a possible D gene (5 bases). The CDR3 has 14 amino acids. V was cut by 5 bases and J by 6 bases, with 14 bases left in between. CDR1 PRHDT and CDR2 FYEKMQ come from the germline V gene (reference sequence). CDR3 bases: TGTGCCAGCAGCCCACGGGGGGGAGGTCAGCCCCAGCATTTT. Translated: CASSPRGGGQPQHF.